This entry concerns a single T cell receptor beta chain. What it binds is unknown. This sample was included in a study of cytomegalovirus exposure and HLA in healthy donors. Whole-study results and caveats: Among TCR beta chains of equal frequency, HLA-associated ones were more clonally expanded in a later analysis.

PCR involved 60 Vbeta and 13 Jbeta primers. Sequencing used immunoSEQ multiplex PCR; TCRdb keeps in-frame clones, though not all of them. The data contain some 160,000 clones, over 75% of them seen just once; the ten biggest clones take up 1.5% to 2%. Germline CDR1 and CDR2: SGHKS and YYEKEE (reference sequence). Trimming cost V 0 bases and J 5 bases; bases outside gene matches: 9. CDR3 length: 17 amino acids. Sequenced sample: PBMCs. The rearrangement links TRBV5-5 to TRBJ2-3, with 10 bases aligning to TRBD2. The clonotype was recovered from a woman aged 30 to 39 in good health and CMV-seronegative. CDR3 sequence reads: CASSLAGSSGRLDTQYF. In nucleotides, the CDR3 is TGTGCCAGCAGCTTGGCCGGGTCTAGCGGGAGATTAGATACGCAGTATTTT. Variable domain in full (rest from reference TRBV5-5 and TRBJ2-3): DAGVTQSPTHLIKTRGQQVTLRCSPISGHKSVSWYQQVLGQGPQFIFQYYEKEERGRGNFPDRFSARQFPNYSSELNVNALLLGDSALYLCASSLAGSSGRLDTQYFGPGTRLTVL.